The 31 T cell receptor beta chains below come from one sample, sequenced in a study of T cell repertoires in cytomegalovirus infection. TCRdb reanalysed the reads using MiXCR and keeps one entry per CDR3 protein. The sample includes around 230,000 distinct CDR3 sequences, about 5.9% seen only once; the top ten take 5.5% to 6.5%. The sequenced sample was PBMCs. These receptors were collected from a human donor in good health (CMV status not recorded). Some clones in this sample may be carry-over from other donors' samples.

As for this clonotype: Given a much more abundant clone one base away, this may be a read error. This sequence joins TRBV5-1 and TRBJ1-1; D perhaps matches TRBD1 (5 bases). The CDR3 covers 13 residues. Germline V gene lookup returns CDR1 SGHRS and CDR2 YFSETQ. CDR3 sequence reads: CPSSLAPQGEAFF. The CDR3 DNA sequence: TGCCCCAGCAGCTTGGCCCCCCAGGGTGAAGCTTTCTTT.

This clonotype was seen repeatedly, ten times or more. The chain has TRBV15 and TRBJ2-1; D ambiguous. CDR3 length: 12 residues. Germline CDR1 LNHNV, CDR2 YYDKDF (reference sequence). Trimming took 4 bases from V and 9 from J, leaving 10 bases between them. The CDR3 DNA sequence: TGTGCCACCAGCAAGGGCCCAAGTGAGCAGTTCTTC. Translation: CATSKGPSEQFF. Variable domain in full (rest from reference TRBV15 and TRBJ2-1): DAMVIQNPRYQVTQFGKPVTLSCSQTLNHNVMYWYQQKSSQAPKLLFHYYDKDFNNEADTPDNFQSRRPNTSFCFLDIRSPGLGDTAMYLCATSKGPSEQFFGPGTRLTVL.

This clonotype was seen many times. The chain uses TRBV9 and TRBJ2-3; 7 bases are shared with TRBD2. Trimming took 4 bases from V and 1 from J; bases not matched to a gene: 3. The germline V gene has CDR1 SGDLS and CDR2 YYNGEE. CDR3 size: 14 residues. The CDR3 bases are TGTGCCAGCAGCCCCAGCGGGGGCACAGATACGCAGTATTTT. This translates into CASSPSGGTDTQYF.

In its sample, this clonotype was seen many times. The CDR3 DNA is TGTGCCAGCAGTGATCGGGGGGAGGGAGAGACCCAGTACTTC. Its protein product is CASSDRGEGETQYF. The gene calls are TRBV2 and TRBJ2-5; 7 bases are a match to TRBD2. V trimming: 3 bases; J trimming: 4 bases; junction bases outside the gene matches: 5. This CDR3 is 14 amino acids long. The germline CDR1 and CDR2 sequences are SNHLY and FYNNEI.

This chain uses TRBV11-2 with TRBJ1-1; 8 bases agree with TRBD1. The CDR3 is made up of 14 amino acids. From germline, CDR1 is SGHAT and CDR2 FQNNGV. J lost 4 bases, V lost 4 bases, and 5 bases had no gene match. The CDR3 coding sequence is TGTGCCAGCAGCTCCGGACAGGGTTTCACTGAAGCTTTCTTT. This gives the protein CASSSGQGFTEAFF.

This clonotype was observed at least ten times. The rearrangement uses TRBV10-3 and TRBJ1-1; D is ambiguous. V was trimmed by 0 bases and J by 3 bases, leaving 11 bases between them. Germline CDR1 ENHRY, CDR2 SYGVKD. This CDR3 has 15 residues. The CDR3 DNA sequence: TGTGCCATCAGTGAGTCTAGGGCCAGCGACACTGAAGCTTTCTTT. This encodes CAISESRASDTEAFF.

This clonotype showed up many times. J is TRBJ1-2 and V is TRBV2, with D unresolved. The CDR3 runs 13 residues. Germline V CDR1 and CDR2: SNHLY, FYNNEI. V lost 7 bases and J lost 8, with 17 bases in between. The CDR3 nucleotides read TGTGCCAGCAAGAATCCCCGGGCGGGAGGCTACACCTTC. Translated: CASKNPRAGGYTF. The whole variable domain, remainder taken from reference TRBV2 and TRBJ1-2, is EPEVTQTPSHQVTQMGQEVILRCVPISNHLYFYWYRQILGQKVEFLVSFYNNEISEKSEIFDDQFSVERPDGSNFTLKIRSTKLEDSAMYFCASKNPRAGGYTFGSGTRLTVV.

In its sample, this clonotype was seen many times. The gene calls are TRBV7-8 and TRBJ2-1; D unclear. The CDR3 runs to 15 residues. Trimming removed 2 bases at V and 2 bases at J, with 10 bases between. Per germline, CDR1 SGHVS and CDR2 FQNEAQ. In nucleotides, the CDR3 is TGTGCCAGCAGCTTAACGGCAGGCCCCTACAATGAGCAGTTCTTC. It yields the protein CASSLTAGPYNEQFF.

This clonotype appeared many times. The chain has TRBV29-1 and TRBJ2-3; 8 nucleotides align to TRBD2. The CDR3 extends over 17 amino acids. J lost 4 bases, V lost 0 bases, and 12 bases had no gene match. The V gene's germline CDR1 is SQVTM and CDR2 ANQGSEA. The CDR3: CSVEDFTGGGLADTQYF. CDR3 nucleotides: TGCAGCGTTGAAGATTTCACTGGCGGGGGGTTGGCAGATACGCAGTATTTT.

This clonotype has a count of ten or more. J is TRBJ2-1 and V is TRBV6-5, with D unclear. In germline, CDR1 is MNHEY, CDR2 SVGAGI. The CDR3 is 15 residues long. Trimming cost V 5 bases and J 8 bases, with 19 bases left between them. CDR3 sequence (DNA): TGTGCCAGCAGTCCCCTCCCCCTAGGAGTAGATGAGCAGTTCTTC. Protein: CASSPLPLGVDEQFF.

This clonotype was counted ten times or more. The genes are TRBV2 and TRBJ2-5; D may be TRBD2 (5 bases). Trimming took off 8 bases at V and 3 bases at J, with 16 bases between the two ends. The CDR3 length is 14 residues. Germline V gene sequence: CDR1 SNHLY, CDR2 FYNNEI. Written as DNA, the CDR3 is TGTGCCAGCCCTGCGGGCCGTATCAAAGAGACCCAGTACTTC. Its translation: CASPAGRIKETQYF.

This clonotype was counted ten times or more. The chain recombines TRBV30 with TRBJ2-1; D is perhaps TRBD2 (5 bases). Germline V CDR1 and CDR2: GTSNPN, SVGIG (reference sequence). The CDR3 length is 15 residues. The germline V and J ends were trimmed by 4 bases and 4 bases, with 17 bases remaining between them. The CDR3 spells CAWTLALEKYNEQFF. The CDR3 nucleotides are TGTGCCTGGACCTTAGCGTTGGAGAAGTACAATGAGCAGTTCTTC. The full variable domain, in which reference TRBV30 and TRBJ2-1 provide the parts outside the CDR3, is SQTIHQWPATLVQPVGSPLSLECTVEGTSNPNLYWYRQAAGRGLQLLFYSVGIGQISSEVPQNLSASRPQDRQFILSSKKLLLSDSGFYLCAWTLALEKYNEQFFGPGTRLTVL.

This clonotype was detected many times. The V and J genes are TRBV30 and TRBJ1-5, with D perhaps TRBD1 (6 bases). The CDR3 extends over 15 amino acids. Per the germline V gene, CDR1 is GTSNPN and CDR2 is SVGIG (reference sequence). Trimming stripped 2 bases from V and 0 bases from J, with 11 bases between. CDR3: CAWSRGASSNQPQHF. The CDR3 DNA is TGTGCCTGGAGTCGGGGGGCCAGTAGCAATCAGCCCCAGCATTTT. Full variable domain (outside the CDR3, taken from reference TRBV30 and TRBJ1-5): SQTIHQWPATLVQPVGSPLSLECTVEGTSNPNLYWYRQAAGRGLQLLFYSVGIGQISSEVPQNLSASRPQDRQFILSSKKLLLSDSGFYLCAWSRGASSNQPQHFGDGTRLSIL.

This clonotype was found many times. This rearrangement joins TRBV7-8 to TRBJ1-6; TRBD1 is a possible D gene (5 bases). This CDR3 spans 16 amino acids. The V gene lost 0 bases and the J gene lost 9 bases, with 15 bases spanning the gap. Germline V lookup: CDR1 SGHVS, CDR2 FQNEAQ. For the CDR3, the DNA is TGTGCCAGCAGCTTAGCGATGGGGGGAAGTGCTTCACCCCTCCACTTT. This gives the protein CASSLAMGGSASPLHF.

This clonotype showed up just a few times. The chain carries TRBV20-1 and TRBJ1-1; 8 bases match TRBD1. Germline-derived CDR1 and CDR2 are DFQATT and SNEGSKA (reference sequence). J gave up 1 base and V 2 bases, and 9 bases lay outside the gene matches. This CDR3 has 16 residues. CDR3 region: CSARSPGGTGNTEAFF. The DNA of the CDR3 is TGCAGTGCTAGATCGCCCGGGGGGACAGGGAACACTGAAGCTTTCTTT.

This clonotype was found a few times. CDR3 DNA: TGTGCCAGCGGCGTTTGGGGTTCACCCCTCCACTTT. Amino acid sequence: CASGVWGSPLHF. This chain uses TRBV12-3 or TRBV12-4 with TRBJ1-6, with D unclear. The CDR3 extends over 12 amino acids. V lost 8 bases and J 9 bases, leaving 11 bases between the germline ends.

This clonotype was counted many times. Here the CDR3 reads CASSQPGLAYEQYF. The CDR3 bases are TGTGCCAGCAGCCAACCGGGACTAGCGTACGAGCAGTACTTC. J is TRBJ2-7 and V is TRBV5-6; 10 bases fit TRBD2. This CDR3 is 14 amino acids long. J was trimmed by 4 bases and V by 4 bases; bases with no gene match: 5. Germline assignment: CDR1 SGHDT and CDR2 YYEEEE.

The chain couples TRBV10-2 to TRBJ2-2; D may be TRBD1 (6 bases). V was pared by 0 bases and J by 0 bases, with 14 bases between. Germline assignment: CDR1 WSHSY and CDR2 SAAADI. The CDR3 is 18 residues long. The CDR3 bases are TGCGCCAGCAGTGAGTCGGCGTTAGGACAGCCGAACACCGGGGAGCTGTTTTTT. Its protein product is CASSESALGQPNTGELFF.

This clonotype was detected many times. The chain recombines TRBV7-2 with TRBJ2-7; TRBD1 might be the D (6 bases). The germline gives CDR1 SGHTA, CDR2 FQGNSA. The V gene lost 4 bases and the J gene lost 6 bases, with 19 bases spanning the gap. CDR3 length: 15 amino acids. The CDR3 coding sequence is TGTGCCAGCAGCTCCTCCGGACAGCCATTGGGCGAGCAGTACTTC. Protein product: CASSSSGQPLGEQYF.

Comments on this clonotype: This sequence may be a read error, since a much larger clone differs from it by one base. The genes are TRBV5-1 and TRBJ2-7, with D perhaps TRBD1 or TRBD2 (6 bases each). Germline V CDR1 and CDR2: SGHRS, YFSETQ. The length of the CDR3 is 16 residues. V was shortened by 4 bases and J by 3 bases, with 20 bases between the two germline ends. The CDR3: CASSTLLGGSFYEQYF. CDR3 nucleotide sequence: TGCGCCAGCAGCACGTTATTAGGGGGGAGCTTCTACGAGCAGTACTTC.

This clonotype was observed a few times. This chain uses TRBV7-9 with TRBJ1-1, with a weak D call TRBD1 (5 bases). The V end was cut by 5 bases, the J end by 6 bases, with 25 bases between. Germline V CDR1 and CDR2: SEHNR, FQNEAQ (reference sequence). The length of the CDR3 is 17 residues. The CDR3 DNA sequence: TGTGCCAGCAGCCCTCGTCCCGGGACGGTAGAAGGGGCTGAAGCTTTCTTT. It yields the protein CASSPRPGTVEGAEAFF.

This clonotype was picked up many times. The CDR3 sequence: CATRKEGRGLSGANVLTF. In DNA form, the CDR3 reads TGTGCCACCAGGAAGGAGGGCAGGGGGCTTTCTGGGGCCAACGTCCTGACTTTC. V usage is TRBV2 and J usage is TRBJ2-6; TRBD1 aligns across 8 bases. With V trimmed by 10 bases and J by 1 base, 15 bases remained unmatched. Germline loops: CDR1 SNHLY, CDR2 FYNNEI. The CDR3 loop spans 18 amino acids.

The sample holds many counts of this clonotype. The rearrangement links TRBV15 to TRBJ1-2; 7 bases are a match to TRBD1. CDR3 size: 17 residues. V dropped 5 bases and J dropped 4; count of bases not matched to a gene: 16. Germline assignment: CDR1 LNHNV and CDR2 YYDKDF (reference sequence). CDR3 sequence reads: CATSLLRDTTGSYGYTF. CDR3 sequence (DNA): TGTGCCACCAGCCTATTACGGGATACGACAGGGTCCTATGGCTACACCTTC.

This clonotype has more than one count but fewer than ten. The V and J genes are TRBV4-1 and TRBJ1-6; D possibly corresponds to TRBD1 (6 bases). Germline V gene data show CDR1 as MGHRA and CDR2 as YSYEKL. CDR3 length: 16 residues. V lost 0 bases and J lost 7, with 13 bases in between. The CDR3 protein is CASSQEGGARNSPLHF. The CDR3 DNA sequence: TGCGCCAGCAGCCAAGAGGGGGGGGCTCGGAATTCACCCCTCCACTTT.

This clonotype was seen a handful of times. This chain joins TRBV6-5 and TRBJ2-1, with D perhaps TRBD2 (6 bases). The ends were cut back, 7 bases at V and 4 bases at J, with 17 bases in the middle. This CDR3 region has 15 residues. Per germline, CDR1 MNHEY and CDR2 SVGAGI. For the CDR3, the DNA is TGTGCCAGCATCCGAAATAGCGGTGATTACAATGAGCAGTTCTTC. Protein product: CASIRNSGDYNEQFF.

This clonotype was counted at least ten times. The chain combines TRBV28 with TRBJ2-5, with 7 bases fitting TRBD2. Per germline, CDR1 MDHEN and CDR2 SYDVKM. CDR3 length: 18 amino acids. Germline trimming cut 2 bases from V and 5 bases from J; bases unmatched to any gene: 17. CDR3 region: CASSLPGRGAVIVETQYF. The CDR3 DNA sequence: TGTGCCAGCAGTTTACCGGGGAGGGGCGCGGTGATTGTGGAGACCCAGTACTTC.

This clonotype appeared a few times. The chain joins TRBV12-3 or TRBV12-4 to TRBJ1-3; the D is unclear. Trimming left V 10 bases short and J 0 bases short, with 10 bases between. CDR3 size: 13 residues. The CDR3 spells CATSRDSGNTIYF. CDR3 nucleotides: TGTGCCACCTCGAGGGACTCTGGAAACACCATATATTTT.

In its sample, this clonotype was seen a few times. CDR3 sequence: CSAREGNVGIEALHF. The CDR3 bases are TGCAGTGCTAGGGAAGGGAACGTTGGCATCGAGGCCCTCCACTTT. The gene calls are TRBV20-1 and TRBJ1-6, with D hard to call. CDR1 and CDR2 from the germline V gene are DFQATT and SNEGSKA (reference sequence). The germline V and J ends were trimmed by 3 bases and 14 bases, with 23 bases remaining between them. The CDR3 runs to 15 residues.

The table lists this clonotype with many counts. The rearrangement joins TRBV7-2 to TRBJ2-1; D may be TRBD2 (5 bases). With 7 bases removed from V and 4 bases from J, the gap between germline ends came to 14 bases. Germline V gene sequence: CDR1 SGHTA, CDR2 FQGNSA. The length of the CDR3 is 14 residues. CDR3 amino acids: CASTERARYNEQFF. The CDR3 bases are TGTGCCAGCACCGAGAGGGCCAGGTACAATGAGCAGTTCTTC.

This clonotype was counted at least ten times. The V gene is TRBV7-9, the J gene TRBJ1-5; D gene unclear. Trimming left V 1 base short and J 8 bases short, with 18 bases between. The CDR3 has 16 amino acids. Germline values: CDR1 SEHNR, CDR2 FQNEAQ (reference sequence). The CDR3 nucleotides read TGTGCCAGCAGCTTAGGGGCGGGGAAAGTAGTAGAGCCCCAGCATTTT. It specifies CASSLGAGKVVEPQHF. Using reference TRBV7-9 and TRBJ1-5 for the parts outside the CDR3, the full variable domain is DTGVSQNPRHKITKRGQNVTFRCDPISEHNRLYWYRQTLGQGPEFLTYFQNEAQLEKSRLLSDRFSAERPKGSFSTLEIQRTEQGDSAMYLCASSLGAGKVVEPQHFGDGTRLSIL.

This clonotype was observed many times. This chain links TRBV20-1 with TRBJ2-3; TRBD2 aligns across 9 bases. CDR1 is DFQATT and CDR2 is SNEGSKA in the germline V gene (reference sequence). The CDR3 consists of 15 residues. After removal of 1 base from V and 9 bases from J, the junction contained 11 bases not matched to a gene. Here the CDR3 DNA reads TGCAGTGCTAGAGGCTCGCGGGGGGGACTTGGGACGCAGTATTTT. Encoded protein: CSARGSRGGLGTQYF.